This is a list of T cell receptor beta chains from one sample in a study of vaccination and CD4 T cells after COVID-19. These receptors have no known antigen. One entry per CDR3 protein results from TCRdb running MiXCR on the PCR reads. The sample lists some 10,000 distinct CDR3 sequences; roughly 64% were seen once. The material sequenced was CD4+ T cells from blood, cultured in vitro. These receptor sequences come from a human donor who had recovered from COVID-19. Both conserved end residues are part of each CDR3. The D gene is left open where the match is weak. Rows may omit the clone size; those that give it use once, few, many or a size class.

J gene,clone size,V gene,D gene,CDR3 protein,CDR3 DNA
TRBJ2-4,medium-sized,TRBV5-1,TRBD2,CASSLSAGEANIQYF,TGCGCCAGCAGCTTGTCGGCGGGAGAAGCGAACATTCAGTACTTC
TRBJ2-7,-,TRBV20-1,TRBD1,CSARDGTASREQYF,TGCAGTGCTAGAGATGGGACAGCCTCCCGCGAGCAGTACTTC
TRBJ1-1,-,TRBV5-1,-,CASSRGARGTEAFF,TGCGCCAGCAGCCGGGGGGCGCGGGGCACTGAAGCTTTCTTT
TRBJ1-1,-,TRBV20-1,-,CSASSPGRAEAFF,TGCAGTGCTAGCAGCCCGGGCAGGGCTGAAGCTTTCTTT
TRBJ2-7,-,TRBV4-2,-,CASSQGWVEEQYF,TGTGCCAGCAGCCAAGGTTGGGTAGAAGAGCAGTACTTC
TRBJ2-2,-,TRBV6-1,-,CASSDRVRGAGELFF,TGTGCCAGCAGTGATCGGGTCAGGGGGGCCGGGGAGCTGTTTTTT
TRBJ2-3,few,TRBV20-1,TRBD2,CLCVGGTDTQYF,TGCCTTTGCGTGGGGGGGACAGATACGCAGTATTTT
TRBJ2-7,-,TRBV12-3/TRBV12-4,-,CVSSSYRSEQYF,TGTGTCAGCAGTTCATACCGCTCCGAGCAGTACTTC
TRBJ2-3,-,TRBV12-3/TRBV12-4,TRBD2,CASNIAGGSTDTQYF,TGTGCCAGCAATATAGCGGGGGGTTCCACAGATACGCAGTATTTT
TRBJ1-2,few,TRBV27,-,CASSRAGSNYGYTF,TGTGCCAGCAGTCGCGCTGGGAGCAACTATGGCTACACCTTC
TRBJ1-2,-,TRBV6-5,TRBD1,CASSYRRQGTQNGYTF,TGTGCCAGCAGTTACCGAAGACAGGGAACCCAAAATGGCTACACCTTC
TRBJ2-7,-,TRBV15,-,CATSGGDSYEQYF,TGTGCCACCAGCGGCGGGGACTCCTACGAGCAGTACTTC
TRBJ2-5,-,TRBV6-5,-,CASSYGEKETQYF,TGTGCCAGCAGTTACGGGGAAAAAGAGACCCAGTACTTC
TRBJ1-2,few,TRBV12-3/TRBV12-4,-,CASKAQGHYGYTF,TGTGCCAGCAAGGCCCAGGGGCACTATGGCTACACCTTC
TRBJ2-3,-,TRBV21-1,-,CASSKGGAIDTQYF,TGTGCCAGCTCAAAGGGGGGAGCAATAGATACGCAGTATTTT
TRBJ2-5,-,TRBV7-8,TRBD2,CASSLGGAGGETQYF,TGTGCCAGCAGCTTGGGGGGGGCGGGAGGAGAGACCCAGTACTTC
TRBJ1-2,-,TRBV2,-,CASNYQGIYGYTF,TGTGCCAGCAATTACCAGGGTATCTATGGCTACACCTTC
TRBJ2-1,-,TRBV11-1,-,CASSPDYSNEQFF,TGTGCCAGCAGCCCCGACTACTCCAATGAGCAGTTCTTC
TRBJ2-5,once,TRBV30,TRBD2,CAWSVNVGGAGETQYF,TGTGCCTGGAGTGTAAACGTCGGGGGGGCCGGGGAGACCCAGTACTTC
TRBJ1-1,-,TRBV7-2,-,CASSIWGGMNTEAFF,TGTGCCAGCAGCATCTGGGGGGGGATGAACACTGAAGCTTTCTTT
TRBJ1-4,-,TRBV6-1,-,CASSSRDNEKLFF,TGTGCCAGCAGCTCCAGAGATAATGAAAAACTGTTTTTT
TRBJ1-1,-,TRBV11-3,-,CASSLVRIGTSEAFF,TGTGCCAGCAGCTTAGTCCGGATCGGGACTTCTGAAGCTTTCTTT
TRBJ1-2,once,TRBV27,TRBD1,CASRGRGQGTYGYTF,TGTGCCAGCAGGGGGAGGGGACAGGGGACCTATGGCTACACCTTC
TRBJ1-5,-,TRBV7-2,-,CASSLPRGSGFQPQHF,TGTGCCAGCAGCTTACCCCGCGGCAGTGGCTTTCAGCCCCAGCATTTT
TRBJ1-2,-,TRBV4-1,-,CASSQPGPPIGETF,TGCGCCAGCAGCCAACCCGGGCCGCCTATTGGTGAGACCTTC
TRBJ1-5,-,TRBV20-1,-,CSLRGGSGLDQPQHF,TGCAGCCTACGGGGAGGTTCGGGTCTTGATCAGCCCCAGCATTTT
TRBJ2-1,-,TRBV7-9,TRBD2,CASSLLSGRYNEQFF,TGTGCCAGCAGCTTATTGAGCGGGAGGTACAATGAGCAGTTCTTC
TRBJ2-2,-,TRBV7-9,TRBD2,CASSYRVGGGRTWELFF,TGTGCCAGCAGCTATCGAGTGGGAGGCGGGAGGACTTGGGAGCTGTTTTTT
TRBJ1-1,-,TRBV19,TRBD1,CARLPDRGGCTEAFF,TGTGCCAGGCTACCAGACAGGGGAGGATGTACTGAAGCTTTCTTT
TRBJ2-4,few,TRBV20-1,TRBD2,CSASLAGVDIQYF,TGCAGTGCTAGTCTAGCGGGAGTAGACATTCAGTACTTC
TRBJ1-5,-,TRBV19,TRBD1,CASSIVGQGAVSSNQPQHF,TGTGCCAGTAGTATAGTGGGACAGGGGGCCGTGAGTAGCAATCAGCCCCAGCATTTT
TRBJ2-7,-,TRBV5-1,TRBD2,CASSPGLRAGEQYF,TGCGCCAGCAGCCCGGGACTACGGGCGGGCGAGCAGTACTTC
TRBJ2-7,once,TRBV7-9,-,CASSLYYEQYF,TGTGCCAGCAGCCTCTACTACGAGCAGTACTTC
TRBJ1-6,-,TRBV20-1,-,CSARDGQGSPLHF,TGCAGTGCTCGGGACGGGCAGGGATCACCCCTCCACTTT
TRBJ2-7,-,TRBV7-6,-,CASSLGGGGAAQYF,TGTGCCAGCAGCTTAGGAGGTGGGGGGGCCGCGCAGTACTTC
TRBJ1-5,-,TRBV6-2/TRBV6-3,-,CASSYVESNQPQHF,TGTGCCAGCAGTTACGTCGAGAGCAATCAGCCCCAGCATTTT
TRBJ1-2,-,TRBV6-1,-,CASSRRDSYYGYTF,TGTGCCAGCAGCCGTCGAGACAGTTACTATGGCTACACCTTC
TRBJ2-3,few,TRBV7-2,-,CASSLGITDTQYF,TGTGCCAGCAGCTTAGGAATCACAGATACGCAGTATTTT
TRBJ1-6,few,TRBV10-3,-,CAISENLGGRYNSPLHF,TGTGCCATCAGTGAGAATTTAGGGGGGCGGTATAATTCACCCCTCCACTTT
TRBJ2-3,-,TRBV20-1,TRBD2,CSARGGVATDTQYF,TGCAGTGCTAGGGGGGGGGTCGCCACAGATACGCAGTATTTT
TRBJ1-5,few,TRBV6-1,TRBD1,CASRTGGDGNQPQHF,TGTGCCAGCAGGACAGGGGGGGATGGCAATCAGCCCCAGCATTTT
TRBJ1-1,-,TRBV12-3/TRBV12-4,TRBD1,CASRPGTGGVGAFF,TGTGCCAGCAGACCCGGGACAGGGGGCGTCGGGGCTTTCTTT
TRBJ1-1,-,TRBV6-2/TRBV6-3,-,CASRLTFEAGEAFF,TGTGCCAGCAGACTCACCTTTGAGGCCGGTGAAGCTTTCTTT
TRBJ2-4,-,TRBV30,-,CAWSSAAPGRNIQYF,TGTGCCTGGAGTTCTGCCGCCCCTGGGAGAAACATTCAGTACTTC